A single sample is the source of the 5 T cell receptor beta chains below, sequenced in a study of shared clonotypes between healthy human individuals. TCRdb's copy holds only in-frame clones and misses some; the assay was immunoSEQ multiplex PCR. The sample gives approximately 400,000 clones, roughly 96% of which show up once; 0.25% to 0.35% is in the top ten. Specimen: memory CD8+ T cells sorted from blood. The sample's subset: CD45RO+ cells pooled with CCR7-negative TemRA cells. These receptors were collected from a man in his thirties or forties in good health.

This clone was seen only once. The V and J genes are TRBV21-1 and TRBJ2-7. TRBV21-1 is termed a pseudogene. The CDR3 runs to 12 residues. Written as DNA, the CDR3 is TGTGCCAGCAGCAAAGGGGGCTACGAGCAGTACTTC. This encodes CASSKGGYEQYF.

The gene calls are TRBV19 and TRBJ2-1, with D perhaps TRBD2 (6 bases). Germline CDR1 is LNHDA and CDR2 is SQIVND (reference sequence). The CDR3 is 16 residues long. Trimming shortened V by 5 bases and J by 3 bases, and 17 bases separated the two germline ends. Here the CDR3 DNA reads TGTGCCAGTAGTCCGACCCGGACTAAAATCTACAATGAGCAGTTCTTC. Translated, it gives CASSPTRTKIYNEQFF.

The CDR3 protein is CASSLFVRRQGQGTEAFF. In DNA form, the CDR3 reads TGTGCCAGCAGTTTATTCGTTAGAAGACAGGGGCAGGGGACTGAAGCTTTCTTT. This chain uses TRBV28 with TRBJ1-1, with TRBD1 matching over 8 bases. The junction had 15 bases not matched to a gene; V was cut back by 1 base and J by 5 bases. The CDR3 spans 18 residues. CDR1 and CDR2 from the germline V gene are MDHEN and SYDVKM.

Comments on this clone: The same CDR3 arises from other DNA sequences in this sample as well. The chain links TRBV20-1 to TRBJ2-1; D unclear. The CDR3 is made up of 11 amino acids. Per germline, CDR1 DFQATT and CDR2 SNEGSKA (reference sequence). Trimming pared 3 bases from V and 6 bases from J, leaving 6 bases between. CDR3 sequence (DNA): TGCAGTGCTAGCGGGCGCAATGAGCAGTTCTTC. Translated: CSASGRNEQFF.

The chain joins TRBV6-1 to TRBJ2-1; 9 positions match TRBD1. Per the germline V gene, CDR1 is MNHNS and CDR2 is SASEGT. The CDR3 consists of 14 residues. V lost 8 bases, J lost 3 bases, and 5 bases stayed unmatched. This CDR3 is CASAPGQGYNEQFF. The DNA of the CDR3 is TGTGCCAGCGCCCCGGGACAGGGCTACAATGAGCAGTTCTTC.